Given below is one T cell receptor beta chain in context. Its target is unknown. Germline V gene lookup returns CDR1 KGHSH and CDR2 LQKENI. The CDR3 length is 15 residues. Trimming cost V 5 bases and J 9 bases; bases outside gene matches: 11. These data belong to a study of T cell responses to AZD1222 COVID-19 vaccine. The data were produced by immunoSEQ multiplex PCR, yet TCRdb's version contains in-frame clones alone and is incomplete. Of 65,000 to 75,000 clones listed, less than 85% are singletons. General study findings and limits: Most donors were white British, females outnumbered males, and clonal diversity was possibly underestimated.

This receptor was identified in an adult who received the AZD1222 COVID-19 vaccine. The material was peripheral blood, obtained 28 days after the second AZD1222 dose. This chain joins TRBV18 and TRBJ2-1; 9 nucleotides agree with TRBD2. In DNA form, the CDR3 reads TGTGCCAGCTCAACTTCCGGGACTAGCCGCGGTGAGCAGTTCTTC. Protein sequence: CASSTSGTSRGEQFF.